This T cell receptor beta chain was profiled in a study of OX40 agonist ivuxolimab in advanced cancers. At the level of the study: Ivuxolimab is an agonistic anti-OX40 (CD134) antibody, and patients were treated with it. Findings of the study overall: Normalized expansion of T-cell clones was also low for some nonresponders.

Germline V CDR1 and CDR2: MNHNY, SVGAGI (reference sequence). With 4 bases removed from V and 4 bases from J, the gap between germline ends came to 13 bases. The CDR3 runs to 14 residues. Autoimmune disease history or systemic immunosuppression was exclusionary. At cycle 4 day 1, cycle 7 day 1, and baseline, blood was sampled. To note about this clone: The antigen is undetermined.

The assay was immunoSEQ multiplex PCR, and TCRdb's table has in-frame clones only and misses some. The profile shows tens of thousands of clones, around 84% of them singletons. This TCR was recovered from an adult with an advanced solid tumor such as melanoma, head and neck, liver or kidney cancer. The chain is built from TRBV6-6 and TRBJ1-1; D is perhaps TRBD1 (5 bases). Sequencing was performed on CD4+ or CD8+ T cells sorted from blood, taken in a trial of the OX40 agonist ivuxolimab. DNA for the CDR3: TGTGCCAGCAGTTCCTCGGGGGGGGGCACTGAAGCTTTCTTT. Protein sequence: CASSSSGGGTEAFF.